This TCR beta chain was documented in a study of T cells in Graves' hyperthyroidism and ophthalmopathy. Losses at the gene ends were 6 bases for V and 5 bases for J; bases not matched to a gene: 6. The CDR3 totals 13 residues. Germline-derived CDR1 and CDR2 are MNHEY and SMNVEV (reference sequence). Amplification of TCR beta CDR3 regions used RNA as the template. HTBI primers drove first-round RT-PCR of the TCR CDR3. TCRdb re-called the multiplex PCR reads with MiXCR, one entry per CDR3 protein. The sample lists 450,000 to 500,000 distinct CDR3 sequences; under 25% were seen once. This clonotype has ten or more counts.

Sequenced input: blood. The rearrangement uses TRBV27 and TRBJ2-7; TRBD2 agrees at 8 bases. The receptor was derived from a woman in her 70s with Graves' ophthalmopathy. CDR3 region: CASRVLAGDEQYF. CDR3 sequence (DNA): TGTGCCAGCAGGGTGCTAGCGGGCGACGAGCAGTACTTC.